These 9 T cell receptor beta chains came from one sample sequenced in a study of cytomegalovirus exposure and HLA in healthy donors. PCR employed 60 Vbeta and 13 Jbeta primers. Method: immunoSEQ multiplex PCR; TCRdb's copy keeps in-frame clones and lacks some. The sample shows 120,000 or so clones, about 10% of them seen only once. Input material: PBMCs. These receptors were taken from a woman between 18 and 30 years old in good health and CMV-seropositive.

The chain joins TRBV2 to TRBJ2-7, with D perhaps matching TRBD1 (6 bases). In germline, CDR1 is SNHLY, CDR2 FYNNEI. The CDR3 has 12 amino acids. Trimming removed 6 bases from V and 4 bases from J, with 10 bases in between. The CDR3 protein is CASRDRSYEQYF. Written as DNA, the CDR3 is TGTGCCAGCAGGGACAGATCTTACGAGCAGTACTTC.

The chain joins TRBV27 to TRBJ2-7, with D tentatively TRBD1 (5 bases). The CDR3 length is 11 residues. CDR1 is MNHEY and CDR2 is SMNVEV in the germline V gene (reference sequence). V was pared by 6 bases and J by 6 bases, with 9 bases between. The CDR3, as DNA: TGTGCCAGCAGAGGGGTCGGCGAGCAGTACTTC. Its translation: CASRGVGEQYF.

The chain uses TRBV6-5 and TRBJ2-1; 15 positions match TRBD2. The CDR3 is 15 residues long. J lost 15 bases, V lost 7 bases, and 13 bases had no gene match. Germline V CDR1 and CDR2: MNHEY, SVGAGI. Here the CDR3 DNA reads TGTGCCAGCACCTCCCGGACTAGCGGGGGGGGAGTGCCGTTCTTC. Its translation: CASTSRTSGGGVPFF.

This clone was seen only a few times. The chain combines TRBV30 with TRBJ2-3, with D possibly matching TRBD1 (5 bases). This CDR3 has 13 amino acids. Trimming took 4 bases from V and 10 from J, leaving 18 bases between them. Germline-derived CDR1 and CDR2 are GTSNPN and SVGIG (reference sequence). The CDR3 DNA reads as TGTGCCTGGACCGTAGGGGTAGTAAATGCGCAGTATTTT. This encodes CAWTVGVVNAQYF.

This clone was counted between two and nine times. The chain couples TRBV25-1 to TRBJ2-7; D may be TRBD2 (5 bases). This CDR3 contains 12 residues. V lost 8 bases to trimming and J lost 4 bases, with 12 bases between them. Germline CDR1 is MGHDK and CDR2 is SYGVNS. The CDR3 loop is CASGLPGYEQYF. The CDR3 region has the DNA TGTGCCAGCGGACTCCCTGGGTACGAGCAGTACTTC.

Only a few counts were recorded for this clone. The chain uses TRBV7-9 and TRBJ2-3, with D uncertain. Germline loops: CDR1 SEHNR, CDR2 FQNEAQ (reference sequence). The CDR3 extends over 13 amino acids. V was clipped by 3 bases and J by 1 base, with 5 bases between them. CDR3 region: CASSFEGTDTQYF. CDR3 coding DNA: TGTGCCAGCAGCTTTGAGGGCACAGATACGCAGTATTTT.

This clone occurred a few times. Relative to the germline gene, one junction end is altered; a read error may explain this. The identical CDR3 is also encoded by other nucleotide sequences in the sample. J is TRBJ1-1 and V is TRBV2, with D maybe TRBD1 (5 bases). This CDR3 spans 12 amino acids. CDR1 is SNHLY and CDR2 is FYNNEI in the germline V gene. The CDR3 region has the DNA TGTGCCAGCATGCATGACAGTGATGAAGCCTTCTTT. Encoded protein: CASMHDSDEAFF.

This chain links TRBV27 with TRBJ1-5; D ambiguous. Trimming cost V 5 bases and J 8 bases, with 13 bases left between them. CDR3 length: 13 residues. Per the germline V gene, CDR1 is MNHEY and CDR2 is SMNVEV (reference sequence). CDR3: CASSTYPSEPQHF. CDR3 DNA sequence: TGTGCCAGCAGTACTTATCCGTCGGAGCCCCAGCATTTT.

The gene calls are TRBV6-5 and TRBJ1-1; D possibly corresponds to TRBD1 (5 bases). This CDR3 comprises 14 residues. V was trimmed by 6 bases and J by 3 bases, leaving 14 bases between them. Looked up from germline, CDR1 is MNHEY and CDR2 is SVGAGI. CDR3 loop: CASRKIRGDTEAFF. The CDR3 nucleotides read TGTGCCAGCAGAAAAATCCGGGGGGACACTGAAGCTTTCTTT.